This TCR beta chain was captured in a study of cytomegalovirus exposure and HLA in healthy donors. Broader study findings: Cytomegalovirus association was assigned to over 150 TCR beta chains. The study found most TCR sequences rare, yet found some public TCRs in many donors. In vitro testing confirmed a few CMV-associated chains as specific for CMV antigens. It was found in a later analysis that first-cohort TCR clusters tended to co-occur in the approximately 130 validation repertoires.

This clone was found a few times. What it binds is unknown. Repertoires were generated with immunoSEQ multiplex PCR, while TCRdb's copy carries only in-frame clones and drops some. The table records approximately 200,000 clones, about three quarters of them present only once. The V segment lost 6 bases and the J segment 1 base; nucleotides outside the gene matches: 5. The CDR3 runs 14 residues. Germline-derived CDR1 and CDR2 are MNHEY and SVGAGI. Material for sequencing was PBMCs. This receptor was obtained from a woman aged 30 to 39 in good health and CMV-seronegative. This chain joins TRBV6-5 and TRBJ2-7; TRBD1 aligns across 8 bases. Here the CDR3 DNA reads TGTGCCAGCAGCTGGGACAGGACTTCCTACGAGCAGTACTTC. It encodes CASSWDRTSYEQYF.